This T cell receptor (beta chain) was profiled in a study of T cell responses to AZD1222 COVID-19 vaccine. Clones were sequenced by immunoSEQ multiplex PCR, and TCRdb holds only the in-frame ones, with some missing. The sample lists some 140,000 clones; approximately 92% were seen once. Pooling was applied to second doses at about 4 or about 12 weeks. On this clone itself: Its target is unknown.

Study-level results: It was only after the peak T cell response that any repertoires were sampled. Targeting of unmutated variant regions was reportedly seen in nearly half of spike-specific TCRs. Only 6 or 7 individuals given AZD1222 were seropositive at baseline.

V lost 6 bases and J lost 3, with 14 bases in between. The CDR3 covers 14 residues. Germline V lookup: CDR1 MDHEN, CDR2 SYDVKM. The sample in question was peripheral blood, obtained 28 days after the second AZD1222 dose. The receptor's source is an adult who received the AZD1222 COVID-19 vaccine. This chain connects TRBV28 to TRBJ2-5, with D possibly being TRBD2 (5 bases). CDR3 nucleotide sequence: TGTGCCAGCAGCTCTGCGGGCGGTGAAGAGACCCAGTACTTC. It is translated as CASSSAGGEETQYF.